Below are 6 T cell receptor beta chains sequenced from a single sample in a study of T cells of healthy individuals. TCRdb re-called the 5' RACE reads with MiXCR, one entry per CDR3 protein. Of around 63,000 distinct CDR3 sequences listed, 16% are singletons. These receptors were obtained from a human donor in good health.

The chain employs TRBV4-1 and TRBJ2-7; a possible D gene is TRBD1 (6 bases). In germline, CDR1 is MGHRA, CDR2 YSYEKL. CDR3 length: 14 residues. Deletions cut 1 base from V and 3 bases from J, with 10 bases between. Here the CDR3 reads CASSQAVQGYEQYF. The CDR3 bases are TGCGCCAGCAGCCAAGCGGTACAGGGCTACGAGCAGTACTTC.

The sample holds a few counts of this clonotype. The chain links TRBV6-1 to TRBJ1-1, with D possibly matching TRBD1 (6 bases). V shed 7 bases and J shed 1 base, with 13 bases lying between them. Germline V lookup: CDR1 MNHNS, CDR2 SASEGT. The CDR3 totals 14 residues. The CDR3 reads CASIVGGPNTEAFF. CDR3 in DNA: TGTGCCAGCATTGTGGGGGGGCCGAACACTGAAGCTTTCTTT.

The sample holds a few counts of this clonotype. V is TRBV12-3 or TRBV12-4 and J is TRBJ2-7; D is unresolved. This CDR3 has 15 amino acids. The ends were cut back, 2 bases at V and 3 bases at J, with 14 bases in the middle. CDR3 region: CASSLRVAGFYEQYF. The DNA for the CDR3 is TGTGCCAGCAGTTTAAGGGTCGCCGGGTTCTACGAGCAGTACTTC.

This clonotype was counted ten times or more. The J gene is TRBJ2-2, the V gene TRBV6-2 or TRBV6-3, with TRBD2 as a possible D gene (6 bases). CDR1 MNHEY and CDR2 SVGEGT come from the germline V gene. V was clipped by 8 bases and J by 1 base, with 17 bases between them. CDR3 length: 16 amino acids. CDR3 in DNA: TGTGCCAGCGTGGCCCTTGGGACTTTGAACACCGGGGAGCTGTTTTTT. It is translated as CASVALGTLNTGELFF.

The rearrangement uses TRBV12-3 or TRBV12-4 and TRBJ2-2; D remains ambiguous. Trimming removed 5 bases from V and 4 bases from J, with 17 bases in between. This CDR3 is 16 amino acids long. CDR3 bases: TGTGCCAGCAGTCCCCCCATCCTTCAGGCCACCGGGGAGCTGTTTTTT. This gives the protein CASSPPILQATGELFF.

The chain has TRBV20-1 and TRBJ2-1, with D tentatively TRBD1 (6 bases). V was pared by 8 bases and J by 2 bases, with 16 bases between. The CDR3 spans 14 residues. The germline CDR1 and CDR2 sequences are DFQATT and SNEGSKA (reference sequence). DNA for the CDR3: TGCAGTTCCTTCGCAGGGGCGACCTACAATGAGCAGTTCTTC. Its protein product is CSSFAGATYNEQFF.